The 28 T cell receptor beta chains in this list originate from one sample, sequenced in a study of glioma-infiltrating T cells after dendritic cell vaccination listed by TCRdb under 2016. The time point label, as the study defines it: after dendritic cell vaccination, including at tumor progression/relapse. The library was made by the immunoSEQ multiplex PCR assay. This immuneACCESS table, as held by TCRdb, lists in-frame sequences with V and J called but not all clones. Of the missing ones, under half trace to an unresolved V gene in checked studies; the others have no known cause. For this sample the table gives fewer than 60,000 clones, of which approximately 90% were detected only once. The ten largest clones add up to roughly 5.4% of the sample. This sample comprised blood, obtained after dendritic cell vaccination. All receptors come from a human donor with glioblastoma.

The V and J genes are TRBV11-2 and TRBJ2-5; TRBD2 matches 10 bases. Germline CDR1 SGHAT, CDR2 FQNNGV. The J segment lost 8 bases and the V segment lost 5 bases, leaving 11 bases of the junction unmatched. This CDR3 contains 15 residues. CDR3 sequence (DNA): TGTGCCAGCAGCCTTACTAGCGGGGCTCGTAATACCCAGTACTTC. It specifies CASSLTSGARNTQYF. Complete variable domain (other parts from reference TRBV11-2 and TRBJ2-5): EAGVAQSPRYKIIEKRQSVAFWCNPISGHATLYWYQQILGQGPKLLIQFQNNGVVDDSQLPKDRFSAERLKGVDSTLKIQPAKLEDSAVYLCASSLTSGARNTQYFGPGTRLLVL.

V and J are TRBV13 and TRBJ1-5; D unresolved. The V gene lost 0 bases and the J gene lost 6 bases, with 3 bases spanning the gap. The CDR3 contains 12 residues. CDR1 is PRHDT and CDR2 is FYEKMQ in the germline V gene (reference sequence). The CDR3 region has the DNA TGTGCCAGCAGCTTAGGCGGTCAGCCCCAGCATTTT. It specifies CASSLGGQPQHF.

The J gene is TRBJ2-7, the V gene TRBV11-2; TRBD2 agrees at 12 bases. Looked up from germline, CDR1 is SGHAT and CDR2 is FQNNGV. This CDR3 region has 14 residues. Losses at the gene ends were 5 bases for V and 5 bases for J; bases not matched to a gene: 4. CDR3 coding DNA: TGTGCCAGCAGCCCCCGGACTAGCGGGAACGAGCAGTACTTC. It yields the protein CASSPRTSGNEQYF.

J is TRBJ1-1 and V is TRBV5-1, with 7 bases matching TRBD1. CDR3 size: 15 residues. Germline loops: CDR1 SGHRS, CDR2 YFSETQ. V trimming: 0 bases; J trimming: 1 base; junction bases outside the gene matches: 3. The CDR3 protein is CASSLAHRGNTEAFF. CDR3 DNA sequence: TGCGCCAGCAGCTTGGCTCACAGGGGGAACACTGAAGCTTTCTTT.

CDR3 in amino acids: CASSGGTSGTREQFF. Written as DNA, the CDR3 is TGTGCCAGCAGCGGGGGGACTAGCGGGACCCGGGAGCAGTTCTTC. V gene TRBV7-6 combines with J gene TRBJ2-1, with 13 positions matching TRBD2. V trimming: 5 bases; J trimming: 10 bases; junction bases outside the gene matches: 8. The CDR3 runs to 15 residues. In germline, CDR1 is SGHVS, CDR2 FNYEAQ.

This chain links TRBV7-9 with TRBJ1-1; TRBD1 is a possible D gene (6 bases). Germline V gene data show CDR1 as SEHNR and CDR2 as FQNEAQ (reference sequence). The CDR3 is 13 amino acids. V was shortened by 6 bases and J by 1 base, with 9 bases between the two germline ends. In DNA form, the CDR3 reads TGTGCCAGCAGGGCGACAGGGAACACTGAAGCTTTCTTT. This gives the protein CASRATGNTEAFF.

This clone came up once. The chain has TRBV5-1 and TRBJ2-7; 10 bases are shared with TRBD1. The germline CDR1 and CDR2 sequences are SGHRS and YFSETQ. This CDR3 region has 12 residues. CDR3 amino acids: CASGQGSYEQYF. CDR3 nucleotide sequence: TGCGCGTCGGGACAGGGGTCCTACGAGCAGTACTTC. Combining the CDR3 with reference TRBV5-1 and TRBJ2-7 gives the whole variable domain KAGVTQTPRYLIKTRGQQVTLSCSPISGHRSVSWYQQTPGQGLQFLFEYFSETQRNKGNFPGRFSGRQFSNSRSEMNVSTLELGDSALYLCASGQGSYEQYFGPGTRLTVT.

DNA for the CDR3: TGTGCCAGCGGAGGGACAGGACGTTTCACCGGGGAGCTGTTTTTT. Residues: CASGGTGRFTGELFF. The chain links TRBV7-9 to TRBJ2-2; 8 bases fit TRBD1. V dropped 8 bases and J dropped 4; count of bases not matched to a gene: 9. Germline V lookup: CDR1 SEHNR, CDR2 FQNEAQ (reference sequence). There are 15 residues in the CDR3.

V usage is TRBV7-2 and J usage is TRBJ2-2; a possible D gene is TRBD2 (7 bases). Trimming shortened V by 1 base and J by 6 bases, and 15 bases separated the two germline ends. Germline V gene sequence: CDR1 SGHTA, CDR2 FQGNSA. There are 16 residues in the CDR3. The DNA of the CDR3 is TGTGCCAGCAGCTTAGGGTTTCCGGGGGGCGCCGGGGAGCTGTTTTTT. This codes for CASSLGFPGGAGELFF.

J is TRBJ2-1 and V is TRBV19, with D perhaps TRBD2 (6 bases). CDR1 and CDR2 (germline): LNHDA, SQIVND (reference sequence). The V gene lost 5 bases and the J gene lost 0 bases, with 11 bases spanning the gap. The CDR3 is 15 amino acids. The CDR3 nucleotides are TGTGCCAGTAGTTATTTGCGGGACTCCTACAATGAGCAGTTCTTC. As protein: CASSYLRDSYNEQFF.

The chain has TRBV9 and TRBJ2-7; 9 bases match TRBD1. Germline-derived CDR1 and CDR2 are SGDLS and YYNGEE. CDR3 length equals 14 residues. The junction had 2 bases not matched to a gene; V was cut back by 2 bases and J by 2 bases. The CDR3 sequence is CASSVGQGTYEQYF. The CDR3 region has the DNA TGTGCCAGCAGCGTGGGACAGGGCACCTACGAGCAGTACTTC.

V is TRBV19 and J is TRBJ1-1; the match to TRBD1 covers 9 bases. The CDR3 totals 16 residues. The J segment lost 0 bases and the V segment lost 4 bases, leaving 6 bases of the junction unmatched. Germline V gene data show CDR1 as LNHDA and CDR2 as SQIVND (reference sequence). CDR3 sequence (DNA): TGTGCCAGTAGTAACCACGGACAGGGGATGAACACTGAAGCTTTCTTT. Its translation: CASSNHGQGMNTEAFF.

CDR3 sequence: CASSLAPRAANEQFF. As DNA, the CDR3 is TGCGCCAGCAGCTTGGCCCCCAGGGCCGCCAATGAGCAGTTCTTC. V usage is TRBV5-1 and J usage is TRBJ2-1; tentatively, D is TRBD1 (5 bases). In germline, CDR1 is SGHRS, CDR2 YFSETQ. V lost 0 bases and J 6 bases, leaving 13 bases between the germline ends. This CDR3 region has 15 residues.

V is TRBV27 and J is TRBJ2-3; tentative D call: TRBD2 (5 bases). V was shortened by 6 bases and J by 0 bases, with 13 bases between the two germline ends. Germline lookup yields CDR1 MNHEY and CDR2 SMNVEV (reference sequence). The CDR3 sequence is 15 residues long. The CDR3 DNA reads TGTGCCAGCAGCCGGCGGAGGACTAGCACAGATACGCAGTATTTT. This gives the protein CASSRRRTSTDTQYF.

V gene TRBV5-4 combines with J gene TRBJ2-1; 7 nucleotides line up with TRBD2. Germline lookup yields CDR1 SGHNT and CDR2 YYREEE (reference sequence). V lost 4 bases to trimming and J lost 5 bases; unmatched junction nucleotides: 9. The CDR3 consists of 15 residues. The CDR3 is CASSRGAGLNNEQFF. The CDR3 nucleotides read TGTGCCAGCAGCCGGGGAGCGGGACTAAACAATGAGCAGTTCTTC.

The chain carries TRBV28 and TRBJ2-5; 13 bases map to TRBD2. The CDR3 spans 16 residues. Per germline, CDR1 MDHEN and CDR2 SYDVKM. J was trimmed by 10 bases and V by 3 bases; bases with no gene match: 11. The CDR3 loop reads CASSLGRGLAGRDQYF. DNA for the CDR3: TGTGCCAGCAGTTTGGGAAGGGGACTAGCGGGAAGGGACCAGTACTTC.

The count of this clone is one. This chain links TRBV4-3 with TRBJ1-6; D is unresolved. CDR1 is LGHNA and CDR2 is YSLEER in the germline V gene. The length of the CDR3 is 16 residues. The germline V and J ends were trimmed by 0 bases and 7 bases, with 13 bases remaining between them. The DNA for the CDR3 is TGCGCCAGCAGCCAAGATATTCCCCGCGGGAATTCACCCCTCCACTTT. The encoded protein is CASSQDIPRGNSPLHF.

This chain's CDR3 is CAWSVNVHSAQYF. The CDR3, as DNA: TGTGCCTGGAGTGTAAACGTCCATTCGGCGCAGTATTTT. V is TRBV30 and J is TRBJ2-3; D unclear. CDR1 is GTSNPN and CDR2 is SVGIG in the germline V gene (reference sequence). The CDR3 has 13 residues. V was clipped by 0 bases and J by 10 bases, with 14 bases between them.

This clone was detected once. V is TRBV15 and J is TRBJ1-5; D may be TRBD1 (6 bases). The length of the CDR3 is 16 residues. Trimming cost V 5 bases and J 3 bases, with 17 bases left between them. Germline V lookup: CDR1 LNHNV, CDR2 YYDKDF (reference sequence). The CDR3 bases are TGTGCCACCAGCGGGAGCCGGACAGTAATCAATCAGCCCCAGCATTTT. This translates into CATSGSRTVINQPQHF.

The chain links TRBV28 to TRBJ1-2; 9 nucleotides align to TRBD1. This CDR3 has 14 residues. J lost 8 bases, V lost 5 bases, and 9 bases had no gene match. Germline V gives CDR1 MDHEN, CDR2 SYDVKM. CDR3: CASSPPGQGGGYTF. Here the CDR3 DNA reads TGTGCCAGCAGTCCGCCGGGACAGGGCGGCGGCTACACCTTC.

The rearrangement links TRBV27 to TRBJ1-3; 7 nucleotides match TRBD1. V was clipped by 0 bases and J by 5 bases; unmatched bases: 4. Germline lookup yields CDR1 MNHEY and CDR2 SMNVEV (reference sequence). The CDR3 runs 15 residues. This CDR3 is CASSLSGQSRNTIYF. The CDR3 DNA is TGTGCCAGCAGTTTATCGGGACAGAGCCGAAACACCATATATTTT.

V gene TRBV4-1 combines with J gene TRBJ2-7, with 7 bases fitting TRBD2. CDR1 is MGHRA, CDR2 YSYEKL, per germline. This CDR3 contains 17 residues. Trimming at V came to 3 bases and at J to 4 bases, leaving 15 bases not matched to a gene. Written as DNA, the CDR3 is TGCGCCAGCAGCCAGGGGGGGACGGGAAGAGGGAGGTACGAGCAGTACTTC. Protein product: CASSQGGTGRGRYEQYF.

This clone was observed a single time. The chain carries TRBV9 and TRBJ2-7, with D possibly TRBD2 on 5 matching bases. V lost 0 bases and J lost 1, with 17 bases in between. Germline loops: CDR1 SGDLS, CDR2 YYNGEE. This CDR3 has 17 residues. CDR3 residues: CASSVGSRYSASYEQYF. CDR3 bases: TGTGCCAGCAGCGTAGGGTCCCGGTATAGCGCGTCCTACGAGCAGTACTTC.

V gene TRBV20-1 combines with J gene TRBJ2-1; D is uncertain. Germline V lookup: CDR1 DFQATT, CDR2 SNEGSKA (reference sequence). This CDR3 is built from 11 residues. V lost 6 bases to trimming and J lost 5 bases, with 8 bases between them. The CDR3: CSATPNNEQFF. CDR3 bases: TGCAGTGCAACACCCAACAATGAGCAGTTCTTC.

The rearrangement joins TRBV7-9 to TRBJ1-4; 8 bases match TRBD1. The CDR3 has 14 amino acids. Unmatched junction bases numbered 7, after V lost 5 bases and J lost 8 bases. Germline V gives CDR1 SEHNR, CDR2 FQNEAQ (reference sequence). As DNA, the CDR3 is TGTGCCAGCAGCCTACAGGGGGTCTGGGAAAAACTGTTTTTT. The encoded protein is CASSLQGVWEKLFF. Variable domain in full (rest from reference TRBV7-9 and TRBJ1-4): DTGVSQNPRHKITKRGQNVTFRCDPISEHNRLYWYRQTLGQGPEFLTYFQNEAQLEKSRLLSDRFSAERPKGSFSTLEIQRTEQGDSAMYLCASSLQGVWEKLFFGSGTQLSVL.

This rearrangement joins TRBV11-2 to TRBJ2-1; 8 bases agree with TRBD2. The germline V gene has CDR1 SGHAT and CDR2 FQNNGV. The CDR3 spans 17 residues. With V trimmed by 2 bases and J by 2 bases, 8 bases remained unmatched. The CDR3, as DNA: TGTGCCAGCAGCTTAACGGCTGGCGGGGGGACCTACAATGAGCAGTTCTTC. Amino acids: CASSLTAGGGTYNEQFF.

The chain joins TRBV6-5 to TRBJ1-4; D might be TRBD1 (5 bases). This CDR3 contains 14 residues. Trimming removed 4 bases from V and 3 bases from J, with 9 bases in between. From germline, CDR1 is MNHEY and CDR2 SVGAGI. DNA of the CDR3: TGTGCCAGCAGTTTCAGGGCTGCTAATGAAAAACTGTTTTTT. Its protein product is CASSFRAANEKLFF.

A word on this clone: Other DNA sequences in this sample translate to the same CDR3. V usage is TRBV28 and J usage is TRBJ2-1; 7 bases line up with TRBD2. With 3 bases clipped from V and 0 bases from J, the junction kept 2 bases outside the gene matches. The CDR3 loop spans 15 amino acids. Germline V gene sequence: CDR1 MDHEN, CDR2 SYDVKM. As DNA, the CDR3 is TGTGCCAGCAGTTTCCGCGGGAGCTCCTACAATGAGCAGTTCTTC. This translates into CASSFRGSSYNEQFF. The whole variable domain, remainder taken from reference TRBV28 and TRBJ2-1, is DVKVTQSSRYLVKRTGEKVFLECVQDMDHENMFWYRQDPGLGLRLIYFSYDVKMKEKGDIPEGYSVSREKKERFSLILESASTNQTSMYLCASSFRGSSYNEQFFGPGTRLTVL.